The 12 T cell receptor beta chains in this list originate from one sample, sequenced in a study of identical twins (dated by TCRdb to 2015 to 2016). Libraries came from 5' RACE. TCRdb lists the instrument as Illumina HiSeq 2000. TCRdb redid the processing of the public reads, applying fastp at Q25 and MiXCR, and retained in-frame beta chains. Duplicate CDR3 protein sequences are folded into a single record with the most common DNA and genes. The sample data list about 470,000 distinct CDR3 sequences, and 20% to 25% of these were observed just once. Around 3% of the sample comes from the top ten. In addition, the sample was reused for a study of T cells expressing NK-cell markers.

The sample was CD4+ T cells sorted from blood. The receptor set was obtained from a woman between 18 and 30 years old in good health.

The chain combines TRBV4-3 with TRBJ2-1; 11 positions match TRBD2. CDR1 LGHNA and CDR2 YSLEER come from the germline V gene. The CDR3 is 17 amino acids. The trim removed 4 bases at V and 8 bases at J, leaving 13 bases unmatched. CDR3 loop: CASSPAGTSGFVYEQFF. The CDR3, as DNA: TGCGCCAGCAGCCCGGCAGGGACTAGCGGTTTTGTGTATGAGCAGTTCTTC.

The chain carries TRBV10-1 and TRBJ2-2; TRBD2 agrees at 13 bases. The CDR3 extends over 18 amino acids. Germline V gives CDR1 WNHNN, CDR2 SYGVQD (reference sequence). The J segment lost 1 base and the V segment lost 3 bases, leaving 5 bases of the junction unmatched. CDR3 in amino acids: CASSETSGRGRNTGELFF. The CDR3 DNA follows: TGCGCCAGCAGTGAAACTAGCGGGAGGGGAAGGAACACCGGGGAGCTGTTTTTT.

This clonotype has more than one count but fewer than ten. The chain has TRBV29-1 and TRBJ1-1; D is possibly TRBD1 (5 bases). Germline V lookup: CDR1 SQVTM, CDR2 ANQGSEA. Deletions cut 4 bases from V and 1 base from J, with 7 bases between. This CDR3 comprises 12 residues. CDR3 residues: CSVARGNTEAFF. The CDR3 DNA is TGCAGCGTTGCAAGGGGGAACACTGAAGCTTTCTTT.

This clonotype came up a few times. V usage is TRBV20-1 and J usage is TRBJ2-5; 8 bases are a match to TRBD2. V dropped 0 bases and J dropped 5; count of bases not matched to a gene: 11. Germline V gene sequence: CDR1 DFQATT, CDR2 SNEGSKA (reference sequence). This CDR3 contains 16 residues. The CDR3 is CSAREAGANYFETQYF. The CDR3 DNA reads as TGCAGTGCTAGAGAAGCGGGAGCCAACTATTTTGAGACCCAGTACTTC.

This clonotype has just a few counts. The CDR3 region has the DNA TGTGCCAGCAGCCTGGACAGGTCCGTTCAGTACTTC. As protein: CASSLDRSVQYF. The chain recombines TRBV12-3 or TRBV12-4 with TRBJ2-4; 7 nucleotides match TRBD1. Trimming cost V 6 bases and J 11 bases; bases outside gene matches: 7. The CDR3 is 12 residues long.

This clonotype was counted between two and nine times. This chain connects TRBV9 to TRBJ2-3, with TRBD2 matching 11 bases. This CDR3 is built from 16 residues. Germline loops: CDR1 SGDLS, CDR2 YYNGEE. The ends lost 3 bases at V and 2 bases at J; junction bases unmatched: 5. The CDR3 region is CASSALTSGTTDTQYF. The CDR3, as DNA: TGTGCCAGCAGCGCTCTGACTAGCGGGACCACAGATACGCAGTATTTT.

V is TRBV6-2 or TRBV6-3 and J is TRBJ2-7; 7 bases fit TRBD2. This CDR3 is 15 amino acids long. Germline V CDR1 and CDR2: MNHEY, SVGEGT. Germline trimming cut 4 bases from V and 2 bases from J; bases unmatched to any gene: 8. The CDR3 nucleotides are TGTGCCAGCAGTTGGAATGGACTAGTCGCCTACGAGCAGTACTTC. The encoded protein is CASSWNGLVAYEQYF.

The rearrangement links TRBV12-3 or TRBV12-4 to TRBJ1-1; 7 positions match TRBD1. V gave up 6 bases and J gave up 6 bases; unmatched junction bases: 10. The CDR3 consists of 14 residues. In nucleotides, the CDR3 is TGTGCCAGCAGACCCTCAGGGGGAACGGCTGAAGCTTTCTTT. Translating gives CASRPSGGTAEAFF.

The CDR3 protein is CASSLISTDYEQYF. The CDR3 coding sequence is TGTGCCAGCAGCTTAATTTCGACGGACTACGAGCAGTACTTC. The gene calls are TRBV7-2 and TRBJ2-7; D unresolved. This CDR3 is 14 amino acids long. Per the germline V gene, CDR1 is SGHTA and CDR2 is FQGNSA. V was clipped by 2 bases and J by 3 bases, with 11 bases between them.

This clonotype was found many times. The chain carries TRBV6-5 and TRBJ1-4; a weak D match, TRBD1 (5 bases). The CDR3 extends over 16 amino acids. The germline V gene has CDR1 MNHEY and CDR2 SVGAGI. With 0 bases removed from V and 8 bases from J, the gap between germline ends came to 16 bases. CDR3 nucleotides: TGTGCCAGCAGTTACTCTGCAGGTGCTGGGGGGGAAAAACTGTTTTTT. It codes for CASSYSAGAGGEKLFF.

This clonotype came up a few times. CDR3 residues: CASSLVSSGRGEQYF. DNA for the CDR3: TGTGCCAGCAGCTTAGTTTCTAGCGGGAGGGGGGAGCAGTACTTC. The rearrangement joins TRBV7-2 to TRBJ2-7; 12 positions agree with TRBD2. This CDR3 has 15 amino acids. The V gene end was trimmed by 1 base and the J gene end by 7 bases; junction bases not matched to a gene: 5. Germline V lookup: CDR1 SGHTA, CDR2 FQGNSA.

This clonotype was found a few times. V gene TRBV6-6 combines with J gene TRBJ1-2; no clear D gene. Trimming removed 6 bases at V and 9 bases at J, with 8 bases between. Germline V gene data show CDR1 as MNHNY and CDR2 as SVGAGI (reference sequence). CDR3 length: 10 amino acids. CDR3 DNA: TGTGCCAGCAGATCCAACAGCTACACCTTC. Protein product: CASRSNSYTF.